These T cell receptor beta chains were read from a single sample in a study. MiXCR, run by TCRdb on the RT-PCR reads, gives a single entry per CDR3 protein. Among about 680,000 distinct CDR3 sequences listed, 14% were seen once. Sequencing was carried out using memory CD4+ T cells from blood. Source of these receptors: a female donor in good health, serving as a healthy control. The CDR3 runs from the conserved cysteine through the conserved F or W. D genes are given only for firm matches. Clone size is not always given. Where it is, it says once, few, many or a class for expanded clones.

clone size: few; V gene: TRBV19; J gene: TRBJ1-5; D gene: TRBD1; CDR3 DNA: TGTGCCAGTAATCCAGACAGGGACCAGCCCCAGCATTTT; CDR3 protein: CASNPDRDQPQHF
clone size: many; V gene: TRBV24-1; J gene: TRBJ1-2; D gene: .; CDR3 DNA: TGTGCCACCAGTGATCGGGCGAGGGCCCCCGGCGGCTACACCTTC; CDR3 protein: CATSDRARAPGGYTF
clone size: .; V gene: TRBV9; J gene: TRBJ1-3; D gene: .; CDR3 DNA: TGTGCCAGCAGCCTCTCCGCGTCTAGAAACACCATATATTTT; CDR3 protein: CASSLSASRNTIYF
clone size: many; V gene: TRBV7-2; J gene: TRBJ2-4; D gene: .; CDR3 DNA: TGTGCCAGCAGCTTAATGTCCGGACCTGTTCAGTACTTC; CDR3 protein: CASSLMSGPVQYF
clone size: many; V gene: TRBV10-3; J gene: TRBJ2-3; D gene: .; CDR3 DNA: TGTGCCACGTTGGCGGGGCCTAGCACAGATACGCAGTATTTT; CDR3 protein: CATLAGPSTDTQYF
clone size: many; V gene: TRBV12-3/TRBV12-4; J gene: TRBJ2-2; D gene: .; CDR3 DNA: TGTGCCAGCAGTTTCCGGGGTAGGGACACCGGGGAGCTGTTTTTT; CDR3 protein: CASSFRGRDTGELFF
clone size: many; V gene: TRBV5-1; J gene: TRBJ2-3; D gene: .; CDR3 DNA: TGCGCCAGCAGCTTGGCTCCGACTAGTGGTGATACGCAGTATTTT; CDR3 protein: CASSLAPTSGDTQYF
clone size: few; V gene: TRBV4-3; J gene: TRBJ2-1; D gene: .; CDR3 DNA: TGCGCCAGCAGCCAAGATCTCGGGGGAGAGTACAATGAGCAGTTCTTC; CDR3 protein: CASSQDLGGEYNEQFF
clone size: many; V gene: TRBV7-2; J gene: TRBJ2-1; D gene: .; CDR3 DNA: TGTGCCAGCAGCCTTGGAGGGGACCCCTCCTACAATGAGCAGTTCTTC; CDR3 protein: CASSLGGDPSYNEQFF
clone size: few; V gene: TRBV7-3; J gene: TRBJ1-1; D gene: .; CDR3 DNA: TGTGCCAGCAGCAAAGACCAAAATTTTGAAGCTTTCTTT; CDR3 protein: CASSKDQNFEAFF
clone size: few; V gene: TRBV12-3/TRBV12-4; J gene: TRBJ1-5; D gene: TRBD1; CDR3 DNA: TGTGCCAGCAGTTTCGGGACAGCCCATCAGCCCCAGCATTTT; CDR3 protein: CASSFGTAHQPQHF
clone size: .; V gene: TRBV28; J gene: TRBJ1-5; D gene: TRBD1; CDR3 DNA: TGTGCCAGCAGCTTAGAGACCGGGACAGGGGATCAGCCCCAGCATTTT; CDR3 protein: CASSLETGTGDQPQHF
clone size: many; V gene: TRBV7-8; J gene: TRBJ2-7; D gene: .; CDR3 DNA: TGTGCCAGCAGCTTCGACCGCGACGAGCAGTACTTC; CDR3 protein: CASSFDRDEQYF
clone size: many; V gene: TRBV20-1; J gene: TRBJ1-4; D gene: TRBD1; CDR3 DNA: TGCAGTGCAAGGACAGGGAATGAAAAACTGTTTTTT; CDR3 protein: CSARTGNEKLFF
clone size: .; V gene: TRBV3-1; J gene: TRBJ1-5; D gene: TRBD1; CDR3 DNA: TGTGCCAGCAGCCAACAGGGACAGAGTCAGCCCCAGCATTTT; CDR3 protein: CASSQQGQSQPQHF
clone size: few; V gene: TRBV5-6; J gene: TRBJ1-2; D gene: .; CDR3 DNA: TGTGCCAGCAGCTTCCGTGAAGCTCCCTATGGCTACACCTTC; CDR3 protein: CASSFREAPYGYTF
clone size: few; V gene: TRBV5-1; J gene: TRBJ1-1; D gene: .; CDR3 DNA: TGCGCCAGCAGCTCCGACACACTCGCTTTCTTT; CDR3 protein: CASSSDTLAFF
clone size: .; V gene: TRBV6-5; J gene: TRBJ1-1; D gene: TRBD1; CDR3 DNA: TGTGCCAGCACTAACGGGGCCAGGGGGGGATGGAACACTGAAGCTTTCTTT; CDR3 protein: CASTNGARGGWNTEAFF
clone size: few; V gene: TRBV20-1; J gene: TRBJ1-3; D gene: .; CDR3 DNA: TGCAGTGCTAGAGGAGCAGGGAGAAACACCATATATTTT; CDR3 protein: CSARGAGRNTIYF
clone size: few; V gene: TRBV27; J gene: TRBJ1-1; D gene: .; CDR3 DNA: TGTGCCAGCAGTTTTACAGGGCCCATGAACACTGAAGCTTTCTTT; CDR3 protein: CASSFTGPMNTEAFF
clone size: few; V gene: TRBV6-2/TRBV6-3; J gene: TRBJ1-1; D gene: TRBD1; CDR3 DNA: TGTGCCAGCACCCCGCATTCGGGACAGGGTTTCGAGGGCACTGAAGCTTTCTTT; CDR3 protein: CASTPHSGQGFEGTEAFF
clone size: few; V gene: TRBV29-1; J gene: TRBJ2-3; D gene: .; CDR3 DNA: TGCAGCGTTGATTGGGGGGATTCAGATACGCAGTATTTT; CDR3 protein: CSVDWGDSDTQYF
clone size: many; V gene: TRBV7-7; J gene: TRBJ2-1; D gene: .; CDR3 DNA: TGTGCCAGCAGCTTAGCGTGGTCGTATGAGCAGTTCTTC; CDR3 protein: CASSLAWSYEQFF
clone size: few; V gene: TRBV7-9; J gene: TRBJ2-7; D gene: TRBD1; CDR3 DNA: TGTGCCAGCAGCTCCTGGACAGGGGCGACGTACGAGCAGTACTTC; CDR3 protein: CASSSWTGATYEQYF
clone size: .; V gene: TRBV7-8; J gene: TRBJ1-5; D gene: .; CDR3 DNA: TGTGCCAGCAGCTTAGCTAACAGGATTAGCAATCAGCCCCAGCATTTT; CDR3 protein: CASSLANRISNQPQHF
clone size: many; V gene: TRBV12-3/TRBV12-4; J gene: TRBJ1-1; D gene: .; CDR3 DNA: TGTGCCAGTTTAGGACAGCAGAACACTGAAGCTTTCTTT; CDR3 protein: CASLGQQNTEAFF
clone size: .; V gene: TRBV27; J gene: TRBJ2-1; D gene: .; CDR3 DNA: TGTGCCAGCAGTTTCAAAGGGTTC; CDR3 protein: CASSFKGF
clone size: many; V gene: TRBV7-2; J gene: TRBJ1-2; D gene: .; CDR3 DNA: TGTGCCAGCAGCCACACAGGGAACTATGGCTACACCTTC; CDR3 protein: CASSHTGNYGYTF
clone size: .; V gene: TRBV5-5; J gene: TRBJ2-5; D gene: .; CDR3 DNA: TGTGCCAGCAGCTTGATCGGGGGCCGAGAGACCCAGTACTTC; CDR3 protein: CASSLIGGRETQYF
clone size: many; V gene: TRBV4-2; J gene: TRBJ2-1; D gene: .; CDR3 DNA: TGTGCCAGCAGCCAAGCGGGTAGGGGGAGACCCAACTCCAATGAGCAGTTCTTC; CDR3 protein: CASSQAGRGRPNSNEQFF
clone size: few; V gene: TRBV20-1; J gene: TRBJ1-2; D gene: .; CDR3 DNA: TGCAGTCCCGGACTACCTAACTATGGCTACACCTTC; CDR3 protein: CSPGLPNYGYTF
clone size: .; V gene: TRBV2; J gene: TRBJ2-5; D gene: .; CDR3 DNA: TGTGCCAGCAGGTTGACAGCCCAAGAGACCCAGTACTTC; CDR3 protein: CASRLTAQETQYF
clone size: few; V gene: TRBV12-3/TRBV12-4; J gene: TRBJ2-1; D gene: TRBD2; CDR3 DNA: TGTGCCAGCAGTTTAGGAGGTTTTTTGACGGGAGGGTCCTACAATGAGCAGTCCTTC; CDR3 protein: CASSLGGFLTGGSYNEQSF
clone size: .; V gene: TRBV6-6; J gene: TRBJ2-5; D gene: .; CDR3 DNA: TGTGCCAGCAGCAGGGGGGCCTCGCAAGAGACCCAGTACTTC; CDR3 protein: CASSRGASQETQYF
clone size: few; V gene: TRBV4-1; J gene: TRBJ2-7; D gene: TRBD2; CDR3 DNA: TGCGCCAGCAGCCAAGGGCTAGCGGGACGACACTACGAGCAGTACTTC; CDR3 protein: CASSQGLAGRHYEQYF
clone size: .; V gene: TRBV20-1; J gene: TRBJ2-1; D gene: TRBD2; CDR3 DNA: TGCAGTGCTAGACCCTTGCGGGAGAGATACAATGAGCAGTTCTTC; CDR3 protein: CSARPLRERYNEQFF
clone size: few; V gene: TRBV29-1; J gene: TRBJ1-1; D gene: .; CDR3 DNA: TGCAGCGTGCATCATGCTGAAGCTTTCTTT; CDR3 protein: CSVHHAEAFF
clone size: .; V gene: TRBV20-1; J gene: TRBJ2-5; D gene: .; CDR3 DNA: TGCAGTGCCCAACGCTACTACACTCAAGAGACCCAGTACTTC; CDR3 protein: CSAQRYYTQETQYF
clone size: many; V gene: TRBV7-9; J gene: TRBJ1-2; D gene: .; CDR3 DNA: TGTGCCAGCAGCTCTAGCGACCCAGGGAGCGGTGGCTACACCTTC; CDR3 protein: CASSSSDPGSGGYTF
clone size: .; V gene: TRBV6-5; J gene: TRBJ1-2; D gene: TRBD1; CDR3 DNA: TGTGCCAGCAGTTACTCTCGGACAGGTTATGGCTACACCTTC; CDR3 protein: CASSYSRTGYGYTF
clone size: few; V gene: TRBV5-1; J gene: TRBJ2-3; D gene: .; CDR3 DNA: TGCGCCAGCAGCTCATCTTGGGCCACAGATACGCAGTATTTT; CDR3 protein: CASSSSWATDTQYF
clone size: .; V gene: TRBV7-9; J gene: TRBJ2-5; D gene: TRBD1; CDR3 DNA: TGTGCCAGCAGCTGGAGGACAGGCCAAGAGACCCAGTACTTC; CDR3 protein: CASSWRTGQETQYF
clone size: .; V gene: TRBV5-4; J gene: TRBJ2-3; D gene: .; CDR3 DNA: TGTGCCAGCAGTTACACAACAGATACGCAGTATTTT; CDR3 protein: CASSYTTDTQYF
clone size: many; V gene: TRBV27; J gene: TRBJ2-5; D gene: .; CDR3 DNA: TGTGCCAGCAGACCACAGGGCCAAGAGACCCAGTACTTC; CDR3 protein: CASRPQGQETQYF
clone size: few; V gene: TRBV20-1; J gene: TRBJ2-1; D gene: .; CDR3 DNA: TGCAGTGCTAGAGGGACAGTCCACAGATACAATGAGCAGTTCTTC; CDR3 protein: CSARGTVHRYNEQFF
clone size: .; V gene: TRBV7-8; J gene: TRBJ2-7; D gene: TRBD1; CDR3 DNA: TGTGCCAGCAGCCCGGACAGGCGGGAGCAGTACTTC; CDR3 protein: CASSPDRREQYF
clone size: once; V gene: TRBV15; J gene: TRBJ2-7; D gene: TRBD1; CDR3 DNA: TGTGCCACCAGCGGCCGGGACAGGGGGCTCTACGAGCAGTACTTC; CDR3 protein: CATSGRDRGLYEQYF
clone size: .; V gene: TRBV7-9; J gene: TRBJ1-5; D gene: .; CDR3 DNA: TGTGCCAGCAGCCGAGAGGCGCTTCAGCCCCAGCATTTT; CDR3 protein: CASSREALQPQHF
clone size: .; V gene: TRBV4-1; J gene: TRBJ2-3; D gene: TRBD2; CDR3 DNA: TGCGCCAGCAGCCAAAGGGGCCCTAGCGGGACTAGCACAGATACGCAGTATTTT; CDR3 protein: CASSQRGPSGTSTDTQYF
clone size: .; V gene: TRBV20-1; J gene: TRBJ2-7; D gene: TRBD2; CDR3 DNA: TGCAGTGCTAGACCCAATCCACTAGCGGGAGGGTACGAGCAGTACTTC; CDR3 protein: CSARPNPLAGGYEQYF
clone size: .; V gene: TRBV28; J gene: TRBJ2-2; D gene: TRBD2; CDR3 DNA: TGTGCCAGCAGTGTACGCCCGGGGCGGGGGAATGGCGGGGAGCTGTTTTTT; CDR3 protein: CASSVRPGRGNGGELFF
clone size: many; V gene: TRBV10-3; J gene: TRBJ2-7; D gene: .; CDR3 DNA: TGTGCCATTACAAATCCGGTTGGAGGTTACGAGCAGTACTTC; CDR3 protein: CAITNPVGGYEQYF
clone size: .; V gene: TRBV11-3; J gene: TRBJ1-1; D gene: TRBD1; CDR3 DNA: TGTGCCAGCAGCAAATCGGACAGGGGCACTGAAGCTTTCTTT; CDR3 protein: CASSKSDRGTEAFF